This T cell receptor beta chain was obtained from a study of response to subunit inactivated influenza vaccine. TCRdb redid the calling of the RT-PCR reads with MiXCR, one entry per CDR3 protein. The sample has around 580,000 distinct CDR3 sequences, 14% seen once; the top ten hold 11%. Study observations and caveats: Researchers suggested that each seasonal influenza vaccination recruits few new T cells.

With regard to this clonotype: What it recognizes is unknown.

The receptor was derived from a man aged 50 to 59 who received an inactivated influenza vaccine. The sample here was PBMCs from blood, taken approximately 13 days after vaccination.

CDR3 loop: CASSLLYGIYGYTF. DNA for the CDR3: TGCGCCAGCAGCCTACTCTACGGCATCTATGGCTACACCTTC. The rearrangement uses TRBV4-1 and TRBJ1-2, with unresolved D. CDR1 and CDR2 (germline): MGHRA, YSYEKL. V was clipped by 4 bases and J by 4 bases, with 13 bases between them. The CDR3 is 14 residues long.